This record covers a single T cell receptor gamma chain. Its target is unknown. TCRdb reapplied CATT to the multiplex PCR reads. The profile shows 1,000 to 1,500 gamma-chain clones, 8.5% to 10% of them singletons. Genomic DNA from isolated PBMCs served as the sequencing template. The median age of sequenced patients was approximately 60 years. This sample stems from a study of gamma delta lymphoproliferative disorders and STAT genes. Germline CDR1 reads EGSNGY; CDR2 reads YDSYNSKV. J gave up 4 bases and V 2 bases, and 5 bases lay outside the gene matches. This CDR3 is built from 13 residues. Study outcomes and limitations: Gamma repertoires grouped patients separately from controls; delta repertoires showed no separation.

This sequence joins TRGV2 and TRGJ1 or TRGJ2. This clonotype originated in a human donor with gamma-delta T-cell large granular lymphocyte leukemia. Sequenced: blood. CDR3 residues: CATWDEGYYKKLF. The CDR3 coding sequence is TGTGCCACCTGGGACGAAGGGTATTATAAGAAACTCTTT.